A single sample is the source of the 22 T cell receptor beta chains below, sequenced in a study of blood T cell repertoires in COVID-19. This table comes from immunoSEQ multiplex PCR, and its TCRdb copy is limited to in-frame clones, with some not included. The data show 250,000 to 350,000 clones, about four fifths seen once. Sample: peripheral blood. The origin of the receptors is a human donor with COVID-19, enrolled during active disease. The donor label of this sample is uncertain.

The rearrangement uses TRBV11-2 and TRBJ2-2; no definite D call. Germline CDR1 and CDR2: SGHAT and FQNNGV. The CDR3 consists of 15 residues. V dropped 2 bases and J dropped 3 bases, with 10 bases sitting between them. The CDR3, as DNA: TGTGCCAGCAGCTTACTCCGTCGGGACACCGGGGAGCTGTTTTTT. The encoded protein is CASSLLRRDTGELFF.

The chain is built from TRBV9 and TRBJ2-1; D perhaps matches TRBD1 (6 bases). CDR3 size: 16 residues. CDR1 and CDR2 from the germline V gene are SGDLS and YYNGEE. The V and J ends lost 0 bases and 9 bases respectively, with 19 bases between them. The CDR3: CASSVGLPTGFGEQFF. CDR3 sequence (DNA): TGTGCCAGCAGCGTAGGTCTACCTACAGGGTTTGGTGAGCAGTTCTTC.

There are a few counts of this clone. The genes are TRBV9 and TRBJ2-2; TRBD2 matches at 10 bases. Unmatched junction bases numbered 5, after V lost 4 bases and J lost 2 bases. Per germline, CDR1 SGDLS and CDR2 YYNGEE. CDR3 length: 16 residues. The CDR3 sequence: CASSSRTSGNTGELFF. For the CDR3, the DNA is TGTGCCAGCAGCTCCCGGACTAGCGGAAACACCGGGGAGCTGTTTTTT.

The chain employs TRBV9 and TRBJ1-4; TRBD1 matches 9 bases. The germline V gene has CDR1 SGDLS and CDR2 YYNGEE. J lost 7 bases, V lost 4 bases, and 11 bases had no gene match. The CDR3 sequence is 16 residues long. In DNA, the CDR3 is TGTGCCAGCAGCCCTATGACAGGGGGTAGTGGTGAAAAACTGTTTTTT. Its translation is CASSPMTGGSGEKLFF.

CDR3 protein: CASSSSWAYSNQPQHF. CDR3 DNA: TGTGCCAGCAGTTCATCCTGGGCATATAGCAATCAGCCCCAGCATTTT. The J gene is TRBJ1-5, the V gene TRBV6-2 or TRBV6-3; D not resolved. The germline V and J ends were trimmed by 4 bases and 0 bases, with 13 bases remaining between them. The CDR3 extends over 16 amino acids. Germline CDR1 MNHEY, CDR2 SVGEGT.

V usage is TRBV11-3 and J usage is TRBJ1-1; 8 bases match TRBD1. From germline, CDR1 is SGHNT and CDR2 YENEEA. Trimming cost V 5 bases and J 5 bases; bases outside gene matches: 4. CDR3 length equals 13 residues. The CDR3 sequence: CASSPQGGTEAFF. CDR3 bases: TGTGCCAGCAGCCCACAGGGGGGGACTGAAGCTTTCTTT.

The chain links TRBV11-2 to TRBJ2-7; 16 bases match TRBD2. The CDR3 totals 14 residues. Trimming cost V 4 bases and J 12 bases; bases outside gene matches: 6. The germline CDR1 and CDR2 sequences are SGHAT and FQNNGV. This CDR3 is CASSSGTSGRARYF. DNA for the CDR3: TGTGCCAGCAGCTCAGGGACTAGCGGGAGGGCTCGGTACTTC.

The chain carries TRBV5-1 and TRBJ2-1, with 7 bases fitting TRBD2. The CDR3 consists of 15 residues. Trimming at V came to 4 bases and at J to 5 bases, leaving 9 bases not matched to a gene. Looked up from germline, CDR1 is SGHRS and CDR2 is YFSETQ. Here the CDR3 reads CASSATRGDHNEQFF. The CDR3 DNA reads as TGCGCCAGCAGCGCCACTCGGGGGGACCACAATGAGCAGTTCTTC. The full variable domain, in which reference TRBV5-1 and TRBJ2-1 provide the parts outside the CDR3, is KAGVTQTPRYLIKTRGQQVTLSCSPISGHRSVSWYQQTPGQGLQFLFEYFSETQRNKGNFPGRFSGRQFSNSRSEMNVSTLELGDSALYLCASSATRGDHNEQFFGPGTRLTVL.

The rearrangement uses TRBV10-3 and TRBJ2-1, with D maybe TRBD2 (7 bases). The CDR3 is 17 amino acids. V gave up 0 bases and J gave up 6 bases, with 18 bases separating them. Per germline, CDR1 ENHRY and CDR2 SYGVKD. The CDR3 loop reads CAISESRGRSGVNEQFF. CDR3 DNA sequence: TGTGCCATCAGTGAGTCGAGGGGGAGAAGCGGGGTCAATGAGCAGTTCTTC.

This chain links TRBV30 with TRBJ1-5; D is unresolved. Germline CDR1 is GTSNPN and CDR2 is SVGIG (reference sequence). The V gene lost 2 bases and the J gene lost 0 bases, with 11 bases spanning the gap. The CDR3 contains 15 residues. CDR3: CAWSRFVGSNQPQHF. CDR3 coding DNA: TGTGCCTGGAGTCGGTTTGTCGGTAGCAATCAGCCCCAGCATTTT.

This clone was seen a handful of times. The V call is TRBV7-2, the J call TRBJ1-1; no clear D. The CDR3 runs 13 residues. V was pared by 3 bases and J by 4 bases, with 9 bases between. CDR1 and CDR2 (germline): SGHTA, FQGNSA. CDR3 sequence: CASSFSTRTEAFF. Written as DNA, the CDR3 is TGTGCCAGCAGCTTCTCAACTCGCACTGAAGCTTTCTTT.

This clone was seen a handful of times. The chain uses TRBV14 and TRBJ1-1, with 7 bases lining up with TRBD1. Germline CDR1 and CDR2: SGHDN and FVKESK. The V segment lost 8 bases and the J segment 3 bases; nucleotides outside the gene matches: 3. This CDR3 has 12 amino acids. The CDR3 DNA sequence: TGTGCCAGCGAGGGGGCGTACACTGAAGCTTTCTTT. Translating gives CASEGAYTEAFF.

This clone was observed once. The chain joins TRBV28 to TRBJ2-1; the match to TRBD1 covers 10 bases. CDR3 size: 16 residues. V gave up 6 bases and J gave up 12 bases; unmatched junction bases: 17. Germline V lookup: CDR1 MDHEN, CDR2 SYDVKM. CDR3 sequence reads: CASRAQGTGALSGQFF. The DNA of the CDR3 is TGTGCCAGCAGAGCTCAAGGGACAGGGGCCCTTTCGGGGCAGTTCTTC.

V and J are TRBV6-1 and TRBJ2-1; 7 bases are shared with TRBD1. V shed 1 base, J shed 10 bases, and the junction held 10 bases outside the gene matches. Per germline, CDR1 MNHNS and CDR2 SASEGT. The CDR3 extends over 15 amino acids. CDR3 sequence: CASSEGQGVPGEQFF. Written as DNA, the CDR3 is TGTGCCAGCAGTGAAGGACAGGGTGTTCCTGGGGAGCAGTTCTTC.

This clone was counted between two and nine times. This chain uses TRBV11-3 with TRBJ2-2, with 9 bases matching TRBD2. Germline V gives CDR1 SGHNT, CDR2 YENEEA. The CDR3 covers 17 residues. V dropped 3 bases and J dropped 0; count of bases not matched to a gene: 5. CDR3 sequence: CASSFPSGTANTGELFF. Here the CDR3 DNA reads TGTGCCAGCAGCTTTCCTAGCGGGACCGCGAACACCGGGGAGCTGTTTTTT.

The genes are TRBV11-2 and TRBJ2-7; 7 bases line up with TRBD2. Germline V lookup: CDR1 SGHAT, CDR2 FQNNGV. J was trimmed by 0 bases and V by 7 bases; bases with no gene match: 9. The CDR3 loop spans 15 amino acids. Here the CDR3 DNA reads TGTGCCAGCACCATAGCGGGCGAAAGCTCCTACGAGCAGTACTTC. It encodes CASTIAGESSYEQYF. The entire variable domain, with the rest obtained from reference TRBV11-2 and TRBJ2-7, is as follows: EAGVAQSPRYKIIEKRQSVAFWCNPISGHATLYWYQQILGQGPKLLIQFQNNGVVDDSQLPKDRFSAERLKGVDSTLKIQPAKLEDSAVYLCASTIAGESSYEQYFGPGTRLTVT.

The chain links TRBV12-3 or TRBV12-4 to TRBJ1-1, with D perhaps matching TRBD1 (5 bases). Trimming pared 3 bases from V and 7 bases from J, leaving 9 bases between. The length of the CDR3 is 12 residues. CDR3: CASSFGRVEAFF. For the CDR3, the DNA is TGTGCCAGCAGTTTTGGCAGGGTTGAAGCTTTCTTT.

CDR3: CASTYRLADYNEQFF. The DNA for the CDR3 is TGTGCCAGCACCTACCGACTAGCGGACTACAATGAGCAGTTCTTC. The J gene is TRBJ2-1, the V gene TRBV27, with 9 bases identical to TRBD2. With 7 bases clipped from V and 3 bases from J, the junction kept 7 bases outside the gene matches. Germline V lookup: CDR1 MNHEY, CDR2 SMNVEV (reference sequence). This CDR3 contains 15 residues.

J is TRBJ2-5 and V is TRBV28; D gene uncertain. This CDR3 contains 14 residues. CDR1 is MDHEN, CDR2 SYDVKM, per germline. Trimming removed 8 bases at V and 7 bases at J, with 20 bases between. CDR3 in DNA: TGTGCCAGCCGCCTTACCGGATCACCGGGGACCCAGTACTTC. Translated: CASRLTGSPGTQYF.

In DNA, the CDR3 is TGTGCCAGCAGCCGGTTGGTAGCGGGAGCCGAGCAGTACTTC. Residues: CASSRLVAGAEQYF. V and J are TRBV9 and TRBJ2-7; 9 nucleotides agree with TRBD2. V trimming: 4 bases; J trimming: 6 bases; junction bases outside the gene matches: 8. The CDR3 sequence is 14 residues long. In germline, CDR1 is SGDLS, CDR2 YYNGEE.

CDR3 sequence: CASSFGASGSYEQYF. The DNA for the CDR3 is TGTGCCAGCAGCTTCGGGGCTAGCGGATCCTACGAGCAGTACTTC. The gene calls are TRBV11-2 and TRBJ2-7; 7 nucleotides align to TRBD2. The junction had 6 bases not matched to a gene; V was cut back by 3 bases and J by 1 base. Germline lookup yields CDR1 SGHAT and CDR2 FQNNGV. The CDR3 has 15 residues.

The rearrangement uses TRBV28 and TRBJ1-5; 8 bases line up with TRBD1. Trimming took 5 bases from V and 7 from J; bases not matched to a gene: 13. The germline V gene encodes CDR1 MDHEN and CDR2 SYDVKM. The CDR3 contains 16 residues. Written as DNA, the CDR3 is TGTGCCAGCAGTGTGACAGGGGAAGTGGGCTGGCAGCCCCAGCATTTT. Residues: CASSVTGEVGWQPQHF. Full variable domain (outside the CDR3, taken from reference TRBV28 and TRBJ1-5): DVKVTQSSRYLVKRTGEKVFLECVQDMDHENMFWYRQDPGLGLRLIYFSYDVKMKEKGDIPEGYSVSREKKERFSLILESASTNQTSMYLCASSVTGEVGWQPQHFGDGTRLSIL.